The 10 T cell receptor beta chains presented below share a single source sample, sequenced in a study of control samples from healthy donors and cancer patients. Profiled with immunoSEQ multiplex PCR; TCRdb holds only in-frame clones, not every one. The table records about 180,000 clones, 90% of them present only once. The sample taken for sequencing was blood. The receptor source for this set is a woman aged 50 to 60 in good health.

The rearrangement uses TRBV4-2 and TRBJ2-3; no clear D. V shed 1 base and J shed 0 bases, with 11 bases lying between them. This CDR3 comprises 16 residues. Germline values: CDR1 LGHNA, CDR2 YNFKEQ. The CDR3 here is CASSQGTLGSTDTQYF. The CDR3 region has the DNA TGTGCCAGCAGCCAAGGTACCCTGGGGAGCACAGATACGCAGTATTTT.

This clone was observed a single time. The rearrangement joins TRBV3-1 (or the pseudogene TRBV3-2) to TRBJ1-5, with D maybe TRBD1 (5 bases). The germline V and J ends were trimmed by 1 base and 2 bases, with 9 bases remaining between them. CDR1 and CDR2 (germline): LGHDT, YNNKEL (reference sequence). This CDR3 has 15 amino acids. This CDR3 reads CASSQGSRGNQPQHF. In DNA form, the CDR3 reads TGTGCCAGCAGCCAAGGTTCCAGGGGCAATCAGCCCCAGCATTTT.

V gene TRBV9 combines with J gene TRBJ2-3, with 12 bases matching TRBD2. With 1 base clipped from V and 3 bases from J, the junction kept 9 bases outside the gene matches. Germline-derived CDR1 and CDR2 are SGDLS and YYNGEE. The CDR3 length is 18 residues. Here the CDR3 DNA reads TGTGCCAGCAGCGTATTCCTGACTAGCGGGAGTGGGACAGATACGCAGTATTTT. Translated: CASSVFLTSGSGTDTQYF.

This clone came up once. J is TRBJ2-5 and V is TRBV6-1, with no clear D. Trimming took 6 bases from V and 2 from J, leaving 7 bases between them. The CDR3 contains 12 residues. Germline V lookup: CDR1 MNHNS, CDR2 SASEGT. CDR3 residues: CASSGNQETQYF. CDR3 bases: TGTGCCAGCAGCGGAAATCAAGAGACCCAGTACTTC.

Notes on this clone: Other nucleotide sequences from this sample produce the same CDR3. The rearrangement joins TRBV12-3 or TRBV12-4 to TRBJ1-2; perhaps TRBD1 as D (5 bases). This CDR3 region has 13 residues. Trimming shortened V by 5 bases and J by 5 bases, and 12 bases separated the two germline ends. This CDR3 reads CASSPGQAYGYTF. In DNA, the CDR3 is TGTGCCAGCAGTCCAGGGCAGGCGTATGGCTACACCTTC.

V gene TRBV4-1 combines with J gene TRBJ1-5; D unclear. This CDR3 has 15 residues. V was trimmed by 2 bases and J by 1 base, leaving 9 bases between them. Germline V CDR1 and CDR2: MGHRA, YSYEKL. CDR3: CASSQYRDSNQPQHF. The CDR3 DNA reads TGCGCCAGCAGCCAATACAGAGACAGCAATCAGCCCCAGCATTTT.

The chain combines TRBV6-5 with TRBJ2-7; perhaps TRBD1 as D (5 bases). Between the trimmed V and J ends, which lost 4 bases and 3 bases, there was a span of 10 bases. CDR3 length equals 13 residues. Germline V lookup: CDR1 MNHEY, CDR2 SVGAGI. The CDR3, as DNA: TGTGCCAGCAGTTCAGGACAACTCTACGAGCAGTACTTC. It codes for CASSSGQLYEQYF.

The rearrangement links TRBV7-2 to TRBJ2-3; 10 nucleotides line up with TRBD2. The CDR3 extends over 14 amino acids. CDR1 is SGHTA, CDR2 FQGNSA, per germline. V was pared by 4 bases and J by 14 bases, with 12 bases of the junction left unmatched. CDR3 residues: CASSWTEAGGRGYF. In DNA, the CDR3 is TGTGCCAGCAGCTGGACCGAAGCGGGGGGGCGGGGGTATTTT.

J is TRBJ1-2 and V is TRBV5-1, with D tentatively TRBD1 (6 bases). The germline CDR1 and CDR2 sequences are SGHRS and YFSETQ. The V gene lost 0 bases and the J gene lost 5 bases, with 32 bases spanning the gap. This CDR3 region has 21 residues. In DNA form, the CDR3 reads TGCGCCAGCAGCTTGGATCGACTACAGGGAGAGATAAAAAATAGAGGGTATGGCTACACCTTC. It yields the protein CASSLDRLQGEIKNRGYGYTF.

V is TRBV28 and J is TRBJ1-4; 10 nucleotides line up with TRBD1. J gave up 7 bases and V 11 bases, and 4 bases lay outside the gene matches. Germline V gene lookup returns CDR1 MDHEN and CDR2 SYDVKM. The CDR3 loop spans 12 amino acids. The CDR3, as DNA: TGTGCCGGGGGGACAGGGGCTGAAAAACTGTTTTTT. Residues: CAGGTGAEKLFF.